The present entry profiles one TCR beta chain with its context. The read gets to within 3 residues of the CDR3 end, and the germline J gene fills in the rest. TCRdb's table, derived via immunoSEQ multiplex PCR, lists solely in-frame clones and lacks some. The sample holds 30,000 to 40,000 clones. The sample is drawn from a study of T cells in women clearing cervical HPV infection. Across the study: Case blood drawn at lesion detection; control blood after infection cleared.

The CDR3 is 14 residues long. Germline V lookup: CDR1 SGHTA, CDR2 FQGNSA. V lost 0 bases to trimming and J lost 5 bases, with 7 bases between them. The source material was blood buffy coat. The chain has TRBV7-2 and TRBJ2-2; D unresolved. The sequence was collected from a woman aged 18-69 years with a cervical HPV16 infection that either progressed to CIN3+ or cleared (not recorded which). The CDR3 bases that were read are TGTGCCAGCAGCTTAGCGCGCACGACCGGGGAG. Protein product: CASSLARTTGE. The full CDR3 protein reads CASSLARTTGELFF.